Shown below are 13 T cell receptor beta chains from a single sample sequenced in a study of cytomegalovirus exposure and HLA in healthy donors. PCR primers comprised 60 Vbeta and 13 Jbeta primers. Some clones are missing from TCRdb's copy, which holds only in-frame ones; the method was immunoSEQ multiplex PCR. The sample consists of 140,000 or so clones, 75% to 90% of them appearing once. Sequences were obtained from PBMCs. The receptor source for this set is a female donor in good health and CMV-seronegative.

The chain couples TRBV9 to TRBJ2-5; TRBD2 aligns across 10 bases. The V gene's germline CDR1 is SGDLS and CDR2 YYNGEE. The V gene end was trimmed by 0 bases and the J gene end by 2 bases; junction bases not matched to a gene: 10. The CDR3 is made up of 18 amino acids. CDR3 in amino acids: CASSVGEAGGPLQETQYF. The CDR3 nucleotides are TGTGCCAGCAGCGTAGGTGAAGCGGGAGGGCCCCTTCAAGAGACCCAGTACTTC.

The chain has TRBV5-1 and TRBJ2-5; TRBD2 aligns across 16 bases. After removal of 0 bases from V and 4 bases from J, the junction contained 6 bases not matched to a gene. The CDR3 consists of 18 residues. Looked up from germline, CDR1 is SGHRS and CDR2 is YFSETQ. This CDR3 is CASSLGGLAGGPRETQYF. In nucleotides, the CDR3 is TGCGCCAGCAGCTTGGGGGGACTAGCGGGAGGGCCACGAGAGACCCAGTACTTC.

This clone has only a few counts. This rearrangement joins TRBV28 to TRBJ2-1; no reliable D call. Germline loops: CDR1 MDHEN, CDR2 SYDVKM. V shed 5 bases and J shed 9 bases, with 8 bases lying between them. This CDR3 contains 11 residues. The CDR3 bases are TGTGCCAGCAGTGAGTGGTCTGAGCAGTTCTTC. It translates to CASSEWSEQFF.

In its sample, this clone was seen once. The chain has TRBV29-1 and TRBJ2-2, with 13 bases fitting TRBD2. J was trimmed by 6 bases and V by 4 bases; bases with no gene match: 2. Looked up from germline, CDR1 is SQVTM and CDR2 is ANQGSEA. The CDR3 is 14 amino acids. CDR3 nucleotide sequence: TGCAGCGTTGGGACTAGCGGGAGAGCCGGGGAGCTGTTTTTT. This codes for CSVGTSGRAGELFF.

This chain links TRBV28 with TRBJ2-7; the D gene is possibly TRBD1 (6 bases). The V end lost 2 bases, the J end lost 3 bases, and 11 bases lay between the germline ends. Germline V gene sequence: CDR1 MDHEN, CDR2 SYDVKM. There are 14 residues in the CDR3. The CDR3 here is CASSLRGTDYEQYF. CDR3 DNA: TGTGCCAGCAGTTTAAGGGGGACCGACTACGAGCAGTACTTC.

J is TRBJ1-2 and V is TRBV4-1; D call uncertain. The CDR3 totals 15 residues. The V end lost 1 base, the J end lost 3 bases, and 12 bases lay between the germline ends. Germline lookup yields CDR1 MGHRA and CDR2 YSYEKL. Written as DNA, the CDR3 is TGCGCCAGCAGCCAAGGGGCAGCTTCTGACTATGGCTACACCTTC. The encoded protein is CASSQGAASDYGYTF.

As concerns this clone: One junction end does not reproduce the germline sequence, and a read error may be involved. The genes are TRBV28 and TRBJ2-1; D perhaps matches TRBD2 (6 bases). Germline CDR1 MDHEN, CDR2 SYDVKM. The CDR3 sequence is 12 residues long. CDR3: CASSPWDLGVLF. The CDR3, as DNA: TGTGCCAGCAGTCCATGGGACTTGGGAGTGCTCTTC.

The chain is built from TRBV6-5 and TRBJ2-7; the D gene is possibly TRBD2 (6 bases). Germline values: CDR1 MNHEY, CDR2 SVGAGI. CDR3 length: 12 residues. The V end lost 0 bases, the J end lost 11 bases, and 11 bases lay between the germline ends. DNA for the CDR3: TGTGCCAGCAGTTACTCGGGAGGTAGGGAGTACTTC. As protein: CASSYSGGREYF.

V usage is TRBV28 and J usage is TRBJ2-7; TRBD1 might be the D (6 bases). The CDR3 has 15 residues. Trimming removed 6 bases at V and 3 bases at J, with 18 bases between. From germline, CDR1 is MDHEN and CDR2 SYDVKM. CDR3 protein: CASRPFIGGIYEQYF. The CDR3 coding sequence is TGTGCCAGCAGACCCTTTATAGGGGGTATCTACGAGCAGTACTTC. Combining the CDR3 with reference TRBV28 and TRBJ2-7 gives the whole variable domain DVKVTQSSRYLVKRTGEKVFLECVQDMDHENMFWYRQDPGLGLRLIYFSYDVKMKEKGDIPEGYSVSREKKERFSLILESASTNQTSMYLCASRPFIGGIYEQYFGPGTRLTVT.

The chain recombines TRBV11-2 with TRBJ2-5; 13 nucleotides align to TRBD2. V shed 4 bases, J shed 2 bases, and the junction held 7 bases outside the gene matches. The CDR3 is 17 residues long. Germline CDR1 is SGHAT and CDR2 is FQNNGV. CDR3 DNA sequence: TGTGCCAGCAGCTCCCGGACTAGCGGGAGAATGCAAGAGACCCAGTACTTC. Protein product: CASSSRTSGRMQETQYF.

The chain employs TRBV5-8 and TRBJ2-1, with D perhaps TRBD2 (6 bases). V was trimmed by 3 bases and J by 2 bases, leaving 15 bases between them. CDR1 is SGHTS, CDR2 YDEGEE, per germline. The CDR3 loop spans 16 amino acids. The CDR3: CASSSDGLYPYNEQFF. The CDR3 DNA reads TGTGCCAGCAGCTCGGACGGACTATACCCCTACAATGAGCAGTTCTTC.

The rearrangement links TRBV30 to TRBJ1-5; possibly TRBD1 for D (6 bases). V lost 3 bases to trimming and J lost 1 base, with 10 bases between them. The germline V gene has CDR1 GTSNPN and CDR2 SVGIG (reference sequence). The CDR3 spans 14 residues. CDR3 sequence: CAWSGRGSNQPQHF. The DNA for the CDR3 is TGTGCCTGGAGCGGCAGGGGAAGCAATCAGCCCCAGCATTTT.

This clone was seen once. The chain recombines TRBV19 with TRBJ1-5; weak D call: TRBD1 (5 bases). The CDR3 length is 13 residues. Germline V gene lookup returns CDR1 LNHDA and CDR2 SQIVND (reference sequence). The V and J ends lost 4 bases and 5 bases respectively, with 9 bases between them. The CDR3 DNA is TGTGCCAGTAGTACCGACAGTCATCAGCCCCAGCATTTT. Protein sequence: CASSTDSHQPQHF.